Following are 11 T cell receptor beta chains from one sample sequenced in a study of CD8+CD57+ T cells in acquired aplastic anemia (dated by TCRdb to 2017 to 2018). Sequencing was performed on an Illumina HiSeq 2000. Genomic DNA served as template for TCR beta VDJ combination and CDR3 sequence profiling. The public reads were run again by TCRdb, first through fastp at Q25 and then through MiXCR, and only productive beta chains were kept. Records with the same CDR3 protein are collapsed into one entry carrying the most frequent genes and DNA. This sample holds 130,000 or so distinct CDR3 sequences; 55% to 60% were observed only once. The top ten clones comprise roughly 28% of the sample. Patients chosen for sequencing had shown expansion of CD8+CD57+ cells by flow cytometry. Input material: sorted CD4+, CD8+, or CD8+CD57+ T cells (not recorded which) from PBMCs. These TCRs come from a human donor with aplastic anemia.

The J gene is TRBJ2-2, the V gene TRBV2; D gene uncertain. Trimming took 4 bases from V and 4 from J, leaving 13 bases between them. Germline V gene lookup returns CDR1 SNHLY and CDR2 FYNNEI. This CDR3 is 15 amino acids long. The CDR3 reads CASSGEHPGTGELFF. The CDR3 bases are TGTGCCAGCAGTGGAGAACACCCTGGCACCGGGGAGCTGTTTTTT.

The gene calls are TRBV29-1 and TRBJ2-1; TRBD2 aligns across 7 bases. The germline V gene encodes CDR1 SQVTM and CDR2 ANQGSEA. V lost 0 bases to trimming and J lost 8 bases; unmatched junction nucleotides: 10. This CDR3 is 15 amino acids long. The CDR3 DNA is TGCAGCGTTGAAGATGGGCTAGCGGTGGCGGATGAGCAGTTCTTC. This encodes CSVEDGLAVADEQFF.

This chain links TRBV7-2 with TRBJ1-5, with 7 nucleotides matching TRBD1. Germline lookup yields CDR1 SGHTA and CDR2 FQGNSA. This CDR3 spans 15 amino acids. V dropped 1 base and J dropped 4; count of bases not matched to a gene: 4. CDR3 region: CASSLGQGRNQPQHF. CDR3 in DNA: TGTGCCAGCAGCTTAGGACAGGGTCGGAATCAGCCCCAGCATTTT.

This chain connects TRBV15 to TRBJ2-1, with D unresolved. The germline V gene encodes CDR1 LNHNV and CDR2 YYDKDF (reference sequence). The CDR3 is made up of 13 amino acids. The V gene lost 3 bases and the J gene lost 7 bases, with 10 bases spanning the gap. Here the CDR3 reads CATSSTPGNEQFF. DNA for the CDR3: TGTGCCACCAGCAGTACGCCCGGGAATGAGCAGTTCTTC.

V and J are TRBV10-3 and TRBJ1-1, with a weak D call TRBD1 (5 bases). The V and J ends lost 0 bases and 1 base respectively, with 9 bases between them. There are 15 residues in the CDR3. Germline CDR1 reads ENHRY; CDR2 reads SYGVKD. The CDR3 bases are TGTGCCATCAGTGAGTCTCGGGGCACGAACACTGAAGCTTTCTTT. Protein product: CAISESRGTNTEAFF.

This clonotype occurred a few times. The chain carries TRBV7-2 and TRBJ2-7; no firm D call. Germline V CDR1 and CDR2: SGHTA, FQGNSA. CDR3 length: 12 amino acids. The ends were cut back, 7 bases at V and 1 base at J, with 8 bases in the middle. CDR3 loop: CASNMGSYEQYF. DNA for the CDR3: TGTGCCAGCAATATGGGTTCCTACGAGCAGTACTTC.

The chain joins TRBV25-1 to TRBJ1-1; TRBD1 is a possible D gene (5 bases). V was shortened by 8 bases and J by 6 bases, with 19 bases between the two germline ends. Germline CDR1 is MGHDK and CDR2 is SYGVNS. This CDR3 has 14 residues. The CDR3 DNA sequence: TGTGCCAGCTCATTAGCGCCAGGGTCTTCTGAAGCTTTCTTT. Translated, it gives CASSLAPGSSEAFF.

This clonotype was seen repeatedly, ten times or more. The CDR3 protein is CASSVGSDGITDPNQPQHF. CDR3 DNA sequence: TGTGCCAGCAGCGTAGGTAGCGACGGGATTACGGATCCGAATCAGCCCCAGCATTTT. The V and J genes are TRBV9 and TRBJ1-5; unclear D gene. CDR1 SGDLS and CDR2 YYNGEE come from the germline V gene. CDR3 length: 19 residues. V was shortened by 0 bases and J by 4 bases, with 23 bases between the two germline ends.

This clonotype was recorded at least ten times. CDR3 DNA: TGCGCCAGCAGCCAAGAGAGTGTCTCTGGGGCCAACGTCCTGACTTTC. Protein: CASSQESVSGANVLTF. V is TRBV4-3 and J is TRBJ2-6, with unresolved D. The CDR3 runs to 16 residues. Germline CDR1 LGHNA, CDR2 YSLEER. Trimming stripped 0 bases from V and 0 bases from J, with 6 bases between.

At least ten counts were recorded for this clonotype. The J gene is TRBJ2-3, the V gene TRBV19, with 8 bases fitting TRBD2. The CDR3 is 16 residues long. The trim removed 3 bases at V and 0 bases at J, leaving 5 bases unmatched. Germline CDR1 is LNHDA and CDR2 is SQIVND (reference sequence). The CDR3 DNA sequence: TGTGCCAGTAGTATTGGTCGGGAGGGGAGCACAGATACGCAGTATTTT. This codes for CASSIGREGSTDTQYF.

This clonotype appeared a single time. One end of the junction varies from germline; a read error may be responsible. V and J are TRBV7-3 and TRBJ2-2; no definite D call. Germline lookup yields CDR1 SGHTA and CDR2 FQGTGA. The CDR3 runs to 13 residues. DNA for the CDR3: TGTGCCAGCAGCCTAACGAGTGCCGGGGAGCTGTTTTTT. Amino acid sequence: CASSLTSAGELFF. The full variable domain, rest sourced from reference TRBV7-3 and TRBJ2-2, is GAGVSQTPSNKVTEKGKYVELRCDPISGHTALYWYRQSLGQGPEFLIYFQGTGAADDSGLPNDRFFAVRPEGSVSTLKIQRTERGDSAVYLCASSLTSAGELFFGEGSRLTVL.